These 14 T cell receptor beta chains were sequenced from one sample in a study of response to subunit inactivated influenza vaccine. Via MiXCR, TCRdb re-called the RT-PCR reads, giving one row per CDR3 protein. The data contain about 570,000 distinct CDR3 sequences, about 10% of them singletons. The starting material was PBMCs from blood, obtained on the day of vaccination. These receptors originate from a man in his fifties who received an inactivated influenza vaccine.

The J gene is TRBJ2-5, the V gene TRBV20-1; 14 bases fit TRBD2. CDR1 is DFQATT, CDR2 SNEGSKA, per germline (reference sequence). The CDR3 loop spans 15 amino acids. V was pared by 7 bases and J by 7 bases, with 11 bases of the junction left unmatched. In DNA form, the CDR3 reads TGCAGTGTTAAGGATCAAGGACTAGCGGGAGGGACCCAGTACTTC. Protein: CSVKDQGLAGGTQYF.

This clonotype has more than one count but fewer than ten. This chain connects TRBV25-1 to TRBJ2-2; 7 bases agree with TRBD1. This CDR3 region has 14 residues. CDR1 and CDR2 from the germline V gene are MGHDK and SYGVNS. The junction had 5 bases not matched to a gene; V was cut back by 4 bases and J by 6 bases. CDR3 sequence (DNA): TGTGCCAGCAGTGCTCGACAGGGCCCCGGGGAGCTGTTTTTT. Translated: CASSARQGPGELFF.

Worth noting for this clonotype: One junction end does not reproduce the germline sequence, and a read error may be involved. This chain joins TRBV5-1 and TRBJ1-5; tentatively, D is TRBD1 (6 bases). Germline V gene lookup returns CDR1 SGHRS and CDR2 YFSETQ. The CDR3 has 15 amino acids. CDR3 loop: CASSLDRAGNKPQHF. The CDR3 DNA follows: TGCGCCAGCAGCTTGGACAGGGCGGGCAATAAGCCCCAGCATTTT.

This clonotype was counted between two and nine times. The rearrangement joins TRBV20-1 to TRBJ2-7; 8 bases line up with TRBD1. The germline V gene has CDR1 DFQATT and CDR2 SNEGSKA (reference sequence). The CDR3 sequence is 13 residues long. The V segment lost 1 base and the J segment 5 bases; nucleotides outside the gene matches: 4. CDR3 DNA sequence: TGCAGTGCTAGAGGGACGACAGGGGACGAGCAGTACTTC. Encoded protein: CSARGTTGDEQYF.

This chain links TRBV28 with TRBJ2-7; a possible D gene is TRBD1 (6 bases). Germline-derived CDR1 and CDR2 are MDHEN and SYDVKM. With 7 bases removed from V and 6 bases from J, the gap between germline ends came to 22 bases. This CDR3 comprises 15 residues. For the CDR3, the DNA is TGTGCCAGCAACCCCTCAGGGACACCTTTTGGCGAGCAGTACTTC. Encoded protein: CASNPSGTPFGEQYF.

In DNA, the CDR3 is TGCGCCAGCAGCACAACAGGGGTAGGGAATTCACCCCTCCACTTT. Translated: CASSTTGVGNSPLHF. This chain links TRBV5-1 with TRBJ1-6; 7 positions match TRBD1. Looked up from germline, CDR1 is SGHRS and CDR2 is YFSETQ. The CDR3 spans 15 residues. The V segment lost 4 bases and the J segment 7 bases; nucleotides outside the gene matches: 8.

This clonotype was found a few times. The chain links TRBV5-1 to TRBJ2-3; 9 bases map to TRBD2. Germline V gene sequence: CDR1 SGHRS, CDR2 YFSETQ. The CDR3 totals 17 residues. Trimming cost V 0 bases and J 5 bases; bases outside gene matches: 10. CDR3 DNA sequence: TGCGCCAGCAGCTTGGCCCGTGGCGGGAGGGCCCTAGATACGCAGTATTTT. Protein product: CASSLARGGRALDTQYF.

This clonotype has just a few counts. The chain uses TRBV12-3 or TRBV12-4 and TRBJ2-2, with 10 bases identical to TRBD1. This CDR3 spans 14 amino acids. V lost 8 bases, J lost 2 bases, and 2 bases stayed unmatched. The CDR3 loop reads CASGQGENTGELFF. CDR3 sequence (DNA): TGTGCCAGCGGACAGGGGGAAAACACCGGGGAGCTGTTTTTT.

The sample holds a few counts of this clonotype. This rearrangement joins TRBV5-6 to TRBJ1-5, with no clear D. This CDR3 contains 14 residues. Trimming left V 0 bases short and J 3 bases short, with 7 bases between. The germline V gene has CDR1 SGHDT and CDR2 YYEEEE. The DNA for the CDR3 is TGTGCCAGCAGCTTGGCTGGGTACAATCAGCCCCAGCATTTT. It translates to CASSLAGYNQPQHF.

The V call is TRBV7-7, the J call TRBJ2-1; D is uncertain. This CDR3 region has 14 residues. The germline CDR1 and CDR2 sequences are SSHAT and FNYEAQ (reference sequence). Trimming removed 2 bases from V and 2 bases from J, with 7 bases in between. Here the CDR3 reads CASSLNPTYNEQFF. The CDR3 DNA reads TGTGCCAGCAGCTTAAACCCTACCTACAATGAGCAGTTCTTC.

The V call is TRBV29-1, the J call TRBJ2-7; weak D call: TRBD1 (6 bases). The germline V gene has CDR1 SQVTM and CDR2 ANQGSEA. The CDR3 spans 11 residues. V was trimmed by 6 bases and J by 2 bases, leaving 8 bases between them. The CDR3 reads CSVQGTYEQYF. The CDR3, as DNA: TGCAGCGTACAGGGAACCTACGAGCAGTACTTC.

This chain joins TRBV20-1 and TRBJ1-5; D unclear. Between the trimmed V and J ends, which lost 4 bases and 6 bases, there was a span of 10 bases. From germline, CDR1 is DFQATT and CDR2 SNEGSKA (reference sequence). The CDR3 runs 12 residues. The CDR3, as DNA: TGCAGTGCTATGGACCTGGGTCAGCCCCAGCATTTT. Its protein product is CSAMDLGQPQHF.

The rearrangement uses TRBV9 and TRBJ2-2; a weak D match, TRBD1 (7 bases). The CDR3 runs to 16 residues. Germline CDR1 is SGDLS and CDR2 is YYNGEE. Trimming stripped 0 bases from V and 4 bases from J, with 13 bases between. In DNA, the CDR3 is TGTGCCAGCAGCGTAGCTACCAGGGGGGTCACCGGGGAGCTGTTTTTT. Its protein product is CASSVATRGVTGELFF.

The chain employs TRBV5-1 and TRBJ2-1, with 10 bases matching TRBD2. This CDR3 spans 14 amino acids. Trimming removed 6 bases from V and 6 bases from J; junction bases left unmatched: 6. Germline V CDR1 and CDR2: SGHRS, YFSETQ. Here the CDR3 DNA reads TGCGCCAGCAACCTGGGACTAGCGAGCAATGAGCAGTTCTTC. Amino acids: CASNLGLASNEQFF. The entire variable domain, with the rest obtained from reference TRBV5-1 and TRBJ2-1, is as follows: KAGVTQTPRYLIKTRGQQVTLSCSPISGHRSVSWYQQTPGQGLQFLFEYFSETQRNKGNFPGRFSGRQFSNSRSEMNVSTLELGDSALYLCASNLGLASNEQFFGPGTRLTVL.